A single T cell receptor (beta chain) is shown here with its context. Its binding antigen is unknown. No per-base quality is available; no much larger clone lies one base away. The CDR3 contains 15 residues, cysteine and phenylalanine counted. Only the CDR3 region is kept as DNA, spanning 45 bases read in frame from base 1. The V end gives up 8 bases and the J end 4 bases, leaving 13 bases in the junction not matched to a gene. CDR1 and CDR2 are drawn from the germline V gene: MNHNS, SASEGT. This specimen's time point label, interpreted: around 25 months on ibrutinib. For TCR beta library preparation, roughly 2.2 micrograms of genomic DNA were isolated from cryopreserved PBMCs. Longitudinal blood samples from CLL patients on ibrutinib monotherapy were analyzed using high-throughput TCR beta sequencing. Patients were enrolled in a phase 2 open-label single-center ibrutinib monotherapy trial. This specimen comes from a study of cytotoxic CD8 clonotypes in ibrutinib-treated CLL listed by TCRdb under 2021. Context from the whole study: The cohort had about a dozen relapsed/refractory and approximately 15 treatment-naive patients; some 17 were IGHV unmutated. Partial responses were observed in about 24 patients and complete responses in 2; after a median follow-up of about 69 months, remission was maintained in 15 or so patients and progression was observed in approximately 12. Response samples were obtained after a median of around eleven months of treatment, with a range of about 6 to 36 months. On average, each sample had 255,043 productive templates and approximately 85,000 productive rearrangements. Longitudinal samples were available for about 30% of the roughly 86 trial participants. Cryopreserved peripheral blood mononuclear cells were collected before treatment, at response, and at either disease progression or sustained remission. Every remission and progressive disease sample was obtained while ibrutinib was still being received by the patients. Points the paper makes about the study in general: Public clonotypes were rare and either shrank or stayed stable during treatment, and the rise in clonality at ibrutinib response reflected expansion of private clonotypes. Sustained-remission and progressing patients did not have matched sampling times, and lymph node repertoires were not examined. At baseline, clonality was higher than in age-matched healthy donors and showed a strong correlation with circulating CD8+ T-cell counts. Clonality increased at ibrutinib response, stayed stable in sustained remission, and fell back toward baseline at progression.

The goal of deep resolution MiSeq sequencing was a depth between 1 in 1 million and 1 in 200,000 T cells, and coverage averaged 10x per clonotype. TCR beta libraries were generated with the immunoSEQ hsTCRB Kit. The published analysis was carried out like this. The data were analyzed with ImmunoSEQ Analyzer and ImmunoSEQ Data Assistant, and V, D and J gene assignments followed IMGT definitions. Clonality, which ranges from 0 to 1, was calculated as one minus the normalized Shannon entropy of productive rearrangement frequencies. Only overrepresented clonotypes making up at least 0.05% of the repertoire of each patient were included in the public clonotype analysis. Around 14 repertoires from age-matched healthy donors, obtained from immuneACCESS, served as clonality controls. TCRdb stores this immuneACCESS table with in-frame sequences only. Part of the clones is absent; in the studies checked, under half of the shortfall reflects unresolved V genes, and no reason is known for the rest. For V, J and clone size, that table is used; D and trimming come from the DNA. This sample holds approximately 150,000 clones; about four fifths were observed only once. The biggest ten clones account for about 4.6% of the sample.

The receptor comes from a human donor with chronic lymphocytic leukemia. Sequences were derived from PBMCs, sampled after 24 months of ibrutinib treatment. Here the chain combines TRBV6-1 and TRBJ2-5, with 7 middle bases fitting TRBD1. CDR3 reads: CASGLGGRKIETQYF. At the DNA level, the sequence is TGTGCCAGCGGCCTAGGGGGCCGAAAAATAGAGACCCAGTACTTC.